Below are 27 T cell receptor beta chains sequenced from a single sample in a study of blood T cells in healthy people across ages. A J-beta primer mix and a sample-barcoded 5' primer were used in a second PCR of about 7 to 12 cycles. One entry per CDR3 protein, called by TCRdb with MiXCR from the 5' RACE reads. Of around 1,700,000 distinct CDR3 sequences listed, roughly 30% are singletons. The specimen was blood. These receptors came from a woman in her 30s in good health.

This chain uses TRBV7-9 with TRBJ2-1; 12 bases agree with TRBD1. This CDR3 has 15 amino acids. Germline V CDR1 and CDR2: SEHNR, FQNEAQ (reference sequence). The trim removed 7 bases at V and 8 bases at J, leaving 9 bases unmatched. The CDR3 DNA sequence: TGTGCCAGCACCACCGAGGGGACAGGGGGCCATGAGCAGTTCTTC. This encodes CASTTEGTGGHEQFF.

This clonotype was found many times. This CDR3 reads CASSSRLAREETQYF. CDR3 sequence (DNA): TGCGCCAGCAGCTCCCGACTAGCGCGCGAAGAGACCCAGTACTTC. The V and J genes are TRBV5-1 and TRBJ2-5, with 8 bases identical to TRBD2. Germline V lookup: CDR1 SGHRS, CDR2 YFSETQ. After removal of 3 bases from V and 3 bases from J, the junction contained 7 bases not matched to a gene. The CDR3 loop spans 15 amino acids.

This clonotype was detected only a few times. CDR3 coding DNA: TGCGCCAGCAGCCAAGGGGCGGGGACCAACACAGATACGCAGTATTTT. It specifies CASSQGAGTNTDTQYF. The chain recombines TRBV4-1 with TRBJ2-3; possible D gene TRBD2, 6 bases. There are 16 residues in the CDR3. Trimming stripped 1 base from V and 2 bases from J, with 13 bases between. Per germline, CDR1 MGHRA and CDR2 YSYEKL.

This clonotype was observed a handful of times. The chain carries TRBV7-2 and TRBJ2-1; no definite D call. CDR3 size: 14 residues. Germline loops: CDR1 SGHTA, CDR2 FQGNSA. Trimming stripped 2 bases from V and 3 bases from J, with 8 bases between. The chain's CDR3 is CASSLTPGYNEQFF. DNA of the CDR3: TGTGCCAGCAGCTTAACCCCAGGCTACAATGAGCAGTTCTTC.

The gene calls are TRBV3-1 and TRBJ1-2; D unclear. Trimming stripped 4 bases from V and 1 base from J, with 7 bases between. Looked up from germline, CDR1 is LGHDT and CDR2 is YNNKEL (reference sequence). The CDR3 covers 13 residues. The CDR3 DNA follows: TGTGCCAGCAGCCCCCTGTATAACTATGGCTACACCTTC. Translation gives CASSPLYNYGYTF.

This clonotype was counted at least ten times. The V gene is TRBV7-2, the J gene TRBJ2-1; D not resolved. V lost 5 bases to trimming and J lost 8 bases, with 7 bases between them. Germline lookup yields CDR1 SGHTA and CDR2 FQGNSA. The CDR3 runs to 11 residues. Here the CDR3 DNA reads TGTGCCAGCAGCCCCTTACATGAGCAGTTCTTC. The encoded protein is CASSPLHEQFF.

The chain combines TRBV5-1 with TRBJ1-4; no reliable D call. V was trimmed by 1 base and J by 7 bases, leaving 11 bases between them. This CDR3 has 14 residues. Per the germline V gene, CDR1 is SGHRS and CDR2 is YFSETQ. The CDR3 DNA reads TGCGCCAGCAGCTTGATGGGAGAGGGTGAAAAACTGTTTTTT. Amino acid sequence: CASSLMGEGEKLFF.

This clonotype was seen ten or more times. The chain couples TRBV5-1 to TRBJ2-1, with 12 nucleotides matching TRBD2. The CDR3 has 16 residues. CDR1 and CDR2 (germline): SGHRS, YFSETQ. Trimming took 0 bases from V and 10 from J; bases not matched to a gene: 8. In nucleotides, the CDR3 is TGCGCCAGCAGCTTGGGGGTACTAGCGGGAGGACGGGAGCAGTTCTTC. Amino acid sequence: CASSLGVLAGGREQFF.

About this clonotype itself: The conserved phenylalanine or tryptophan is not found at the CDR3 terminus, so this likely reflects a read error. The chain joins TRBV5-1 to TRBJ1-2, with TRBD1 matching 7 bases. The CDR3 has 14 residues. The J segment lost 8 bases and the V segment lost 2 bases, leaving 9 bases of the junction unmatched. Germline CDR1 reads SGHRS; CDR2 reads YFSETQ. The CDR3 is CASSLQGSRSGYTI. In DNA form, the CDR3 reads TGCGCCAGCAGCTTACAGGGGTCTAGGAGCGGCTACACCATC.

This clonotype was counted ten times or more. J is TRBJ2-7 and V is TRBV28; D perhaps matches TRBD1 (5 bases). This CDR3 has 11 amino acids. With 10 bases removed from V and 3 bases from J, the gap between germline ends came to 10 bases. Germline CDR1 and CDR2: MDHEN and SYDVKM. In DNA, the CDR3 is TGTGCCACCGAAACAGGCTACGAGCAGTACTTC. Its protein product is CATETGYEQYF.

This clonotype came up many times. The V call is TRBV6-5, the J call TRBJ2-7; D is undetermined. Germline lookup yields CDR1 MNHEY and CDR2 SVGAGI. Trimming removed 5 bases from V and 6 bases from J, with 14 bases in between. The CDR3 extends over 13 amino acids. The CDR3 region is CASSRSREGEQYF. CDR3 in DNA: TGTGCCAGCAGTCGGTCGAGAGAAGGCGAGCAGTACTTC.

This clonotype was seen ten or more times. The genes are TRBV20-1 and TRBJ2-1, with TRBD2 identical over 7 bases. This CDR3 region has 12 residues. V was clipped by 7 bases and J by 7 bases; unmatched bases: 7. Germline V gene lookup returns CDR1 DFQATT and CDR2 SNEGSKA (reference sequence). The CDR3: CSGGGGLNEQFF. As DNA, the CDR3 is TGCAGTGGGGGGGGTGGGCTAAATGAGCAGTTCTTC.

This clonotype was counted ten times or more. The chain links TRBV11-2 to TRBJ2-7; 10 bases are shared with TRBD2. Germline V gene data show CDR1 as SGHAT and CDR2 as FQNNGV. After removal of 5 bases from V and 4 bases from J, the junction contained 11 bases not matched to a gene. The CDR3 consists of 16 residues. In DNA form, the CDR3 reads TGTGCCAGCAGCCGCGCTACGAGCGGGGGGGATTACGAGCAGTACTTC. Translating gives CASSRATSGGDYEQYF.

This clonotype was found once. The chain couples TRBV6-5 to TRBJ1-1; D may be TRBD1 (6 bases). The germline V gene has CDR1 MNHEY and CDR2 SVGAGI. CDR3 length equals 14 residues. With 9 bases removed from V and 4 bases from J, the gap between germline ends came to 18 bases. In nucleotides, the CDR3 is TGTGCCAGTGGGAGTCCAGGGGAAGGCACTGAAGCTTTCTTT. It codes for CASGSPGEGTEAFF.

This clonotype was observed a handful of times. The CDR3 loop is CASSDGTGRNEKLFF. In DNA, the CDR3 is TGTGCCAGCAGCGACGGGACAGGACGTAATGAAAAACTGTTTTTT. The rearrangement links TRBV9 to TRBJ1-4, with 8 nucleotides matching TRBD1. There are 15 residues in the CDR3. J lost 4 bases, V lost 3 bases, and 5 bases had no gene match. Looked up from germline, CDR1 is SGDLS and CDR2 is YYNGEE.

The genes are TRBV29-1 and TRBJ2-1, with 7 bases that match TRBD1. The better agreement between TRBJ2-7 and the DNA end casts doubt on the J call. Per the germline V gene, CDR1 is SQVTM and CDR2 is ANQGSEA. The CDR3 runs 14 residues. CDR3 DNA: TGCAGCGTGGGGGACAGTCTCTCCTACAATGAGCAGTACTTC. Protein product: CSVGDSLSYNEQYF.

The CDR3 DNA reads as TGCAGTGCTAACGCACCTGGACAGGGGTGGAATTCACCCCTCCACTTT. Translated, it gives CSANAPGQGWNSPLHF. The V call is TRBV20-1, the J call TRBJ1-6, with TRBD1 identical over 9 bases. The CDR3 sequence is 16 residues long. Germline values: CDR1 DFQATT, CDR2 SNEGSKA (reference sequence). V was clipped by 4 bases and J by 7 bases; unmatched bases: 11.

This clonotype was detected a few times. The rearrangement joins TRBV11-2 to TRBJ2-3, with 14 bases identical to TRBD2. Germline V CDR1 and CDR2: SGHAT, FQNNGV. J gave up 2 bases and V 4 bases, and 5 bases lay outside the gene matches. The CDR3 has 17 amino acids. The CDR3 region has the DNA TGTGCCAGCAGCTCACGGACTAGCGGGAGGTACACAGATACGCAGTATTTT. Protein: CASSSRTSGRYTDTQYF.

Only a few counts were recorded for this clonotype. This chain connects TRBV6-2 or TRBV6-3 to TRBJ2-1; TRBD2 aligns across 8 bases. The CDR3 contains 13 residues. The V segment lost 2 bases and the J segment 8 bases; nucleotides outside the gene matches: 2. Germline assignment: CDR1 MNHEY and CDR2 SVGEGT. The CDR3 DNA reads TGTGCCAGCAGTTACCTAGCGGGCTATGAGCAGTTCTTC. Translating gives CASSYLAGYEQFF.

The chain uses TRBV24-1 and TRBJ2-1; 9 bases are shared with TRBD2. The end of the DNA is better explained by TRBJ2-7, so the J call may be wrong. This CDR3 is 13 amino acids long. CDR1 is KGHDR, CDR2 SFDVKD, per germline. The CDR3 sequence is CATGAGGDNEQYF. CDR3 DNA sequence: TGTGCCACCGGAGCGGGGGGAGACAATGAGCAGTACTTC.

In this sample, this clonotype turned up many times. The gene calls are TRBV9 and TRBJ2-1; 10 bases align to TRBD2. This CDR3 has 15 amino acids. After removal of 4 bases from V and 4 bases from J, the junction contained 5 bases not matched to a gene. From germline, CDR1 is SGDLS and CDR2 YYNGEE. The CDR3 DNA sequence: TGTGCCAGCAGCTCCGGGACTAGCGAGTACAATGAGCAGTTCTTC. This translates into CASSSGTSEYNEQFF.

The CDR3 DNA is TGTGCCAGCTCACCACCAGTGACAGAGAACATTCAGTACTTC. Its protein is CASSPPVTENIQYF. The V gene is TRBV18, the J gene TRBJ2-4; weak D call: TRBD1 (5 bases). Trimming shortened V by 0 bases and J by 7 bases, and 10 bases separated the two germline ends. The length of the CDR3 is 14 residues. The germline V gene encodes CDR1 KGHSH and CDR2 LQKENI.

This clonotype was found many times. J is TRBJ2-7 and V is TRBV11-2; TRBD2 matches 10 bases. Germline CDR1 is SGHAT and CDR2 is FQNNGV. The V segment lost 5 bases and the J segment 3 bases; nucleotides outside the gene matches: 7. CDR3 size: 15 residues. DNA for the CDR3: TGTGCCAGCAGCCAGCTAGCGGGAGCATACTACGAGCAGTACTTC. Translation gives CASSQLAGAYYEQYF.

The V call is TRBV5-1, the J call TRBJ2-5; 7 bases agree with TRBD1. The germline CDR1 and CDR2 sequences are SGHRS and YFSETQ. V lost 0 bases to trimming and J lost 4 bases; unmatched junction nucleotides: 9. The CDR3 spans 16 residues. In DNA, the CDR3 is TGCGCCAGCAGCTTGGGGGCGACAGGGACCCTAGAGACCCAGTACTTC. Residues: CASSLGATGTLETQYF.

V gene TRBV6-5 combines with J gene TRBJ2-7; D might be TRBD2 (5 bases). V was pared by 6 bases and J by 0 bases, with 12 bases between. Germline V lookup: CDR1 MNHEY, CDR2 SVGAGI. The CDR3 runs 14 residues. CDR3 residues: CASRRGTRSYEQYF. In DNA form, the CDR3 reads TGTGCCAGCAGACGGGGAACCCGCTCCTACGAGCAGTACTTC.

The sample holds a few counts of this clonotype. The chain has TRBV28 and TRBJ2-5; D unresolved. Trimming left V 3 bases short and J 6 bases short, with 5 bases between. The germline V gene has CDR1 MDHEN and CDR2 SYDVKM. CDR3 length: 11 residues. The CDR3 DNA sequence: TGTGCCAGCAGTTTTACCAAGACCCAGTACTTC. Translated, it gives CASSFTKTQYF. The full variable domain, its missing parts supplied by reference TRBV28 and TRBJ2-5, is DVKVTQSSRYLVKRTGEKVFLECVQDMDHENMFWYRQDPGLGLRLIYFSYDVKMKEKGDIPEGYSVSREKKERFSLILESASTNQTSMYLCASSFTKTQYFGPGTRLLVL.

There are many counts of this clonotype. The rearrangement links TRBV10-3 to TRBJ2-7; 11 bases line up with TRBD2. V shed 6 bases and J 3 bases; nucleotides not matched to a gene: 4. Germline V CDR1 and CDR2: ENHRY, SYGVKD. CDR3 size: 14 residues. In DNA, the CDR3 is TGTGCCATCAGATTCGGGACTAGCGGCTACGAGCAGTACTTC. This sequence encodes CAIRFGTSGYEQYF.